These 14 T cell receptor beta chains came from one sample sequenced in a study of beta chain features in type 1 diabetes. Study-level points and caveats: When Type 1 diabetes patients were examined, their TCRB CDR3s proved moderately but significantly shorter in all four CD4+ subsets.

For these TCRs, the target antigens are not known. Expressed TCRB transcripts were sequenced because the isolated RNA had all been reverse transcribed beforehand. The method was immunoSEQ multiplex PCR; TCRdb's version includes in-frame clones alone and lacks a portion of them. Among 250,000 to 350,000 clones, roughly 13% were seen once, and the ten largest hold more than 0.015%. The sequenced material came from naive CD4+ T cells from blood. These receptors came from a man younger than 40 with type 1 diabetes.

This sequence joins TRBV28 and TRBJ2-7, with TRBD2 matching over 10 bases. Trimming cost V 8 bases and J 3 bases; bases outside gene matches: 4. In germline, CDR1 is MDHEN, CDR2 SYDVKM. The CDR3 is made up of 13 amino acids. CDR3 in DNA: TGTGCCAGCTCTAGCGGGAGTGTCTACGAGCAGTACTTC. Its translation: CASSSGSVYEQYF.

CDR3 sequence (DNA): TGTGCCAGCGGAAGACAGTTTAACGAGCAGTACTTC. Encoded protein: CASGRQFNEQYF. This chain joins TRBV28 and TRBJ2-7; a possible D gene is TRBD1 (5 bases). The V end was cut by 8 bases, the J end by 5 bases, with 13 bases between. The CDR3 runs 12 residues. Germline values: CDR1 MDHEN, CDR2 SYDVKM.

A single count supports this clone. V and J are TRBV30 and TRBJ1-5, with TRBD1 matching 8 bases. V gave up 2 bases and J gave up 0 bases; unmatched junction bases: 6. Germline values: CDR1 GTSNPN, CDR2 SVGIG (reference sequence). The CDR3 runs 16 residues. The CDR3, as DNA: TGTGCCTGGAGTAGGACAGGGCAATTTAGCAATCAGCCCCAGCATTTT. This gives the protein CAWSRTGQFSNQPQHF.

The chain recombines TRBV6-4 with TRBJ2-3; the match to TRBD1 covers 9 bases. There are 16 residues in the CDR3. In germline, CDR1 is MRHNA, CDR2 SNTAGT. V dropped 9 bases and J dropped 2; count of bases not matched to a gene: 12. CDR3 in amino acids: CARLGQGSPTTDTQYF. CDR3 sequence (DNA): TGTGCCAGACTTGGACAGGGGAGCCCCACCACAGATACGCAGTATTTT.

This clone turned up a few times. This chain joins TRBV25-1 and TRBJ2-2, with 7 bases matching TRBD1. Per the germline V gene, CDR1 is MGHDK and CDR2 is SYGVNS. V lost 0 bases to trimming and J lost 1 base; unmatched junction nucleotides: 5. The CDR3 is made up of 17 amino acids. In DNA, the CDR3 is TGTGCCAGCAGTGAATATGAGGGGGCAGGGAACACCGGGGAGCTGTTTTTT. Translated: CASSEYEGAGNTGELFF.

The genes are TRBV5-1 and TRBJ2-7; 8 bases are a match to TRBD2. The CDR3 has 15 residues. J lost 3 bases, V lost 4 bases, and 9 bases had no gene match. CDR1 and CDR2 from the germline V gene are SGHRS and YFSETQ. CDR3 sequence: CASSTGLASDYEQYF. The CDR3 DNA sequence: TGCGCCAGCAGCACAGGACTAGCTTCGGACTACGAGCAGTACTTC.

This clone has only a few counts. The V gene is TRBV5-4, the J gene TRBJ2-3; D is perhaps TRBD2 (5 bases). There are 15 residues in the CDR3. Trimming removed 0 bases from V and 4 bases from J, with 12 bases in between. In germline, CDR1 is SGHNT, CDR2 YYREEE (reference sequence). CDR3 residues: CASSLDRGGADTQYF. The CDR3, as DNA: TGTGCCAGCAGCTTGGACCGGGGTGGAGCAGATACGCAGTATTTT.

This clone was found a few times. The chain links TRBV4-3 to TRBJ2-1, with TRBD2 as a possible D gene (5 bases). V lost 1 base, J lost 1 base, and 8 bases lay in between. The CDR3 is 15 amino acids. Germline V lookup: CDR1 LGHNA, CDR2 YSLEER. The DNA for the CDR3 is TGCGCCAGCAGCCAAGCCCCGGGGTCCTACAATGAGCAGTTCTTC. The encoded protein is CASSQAPGSYNEQFF.

V and J are TRBV6-6 and TRBJ1-5; 10 nucleotides match TRBD1. CDR3 size: 16 residues. Germline CDR1 reads MNHNY; CDR2 reads SVGAGI (reference sequence). V lost 4 bases to trimming and J lost 1 base; unmatched junction nucleotides: 4. Here the CDR3 reads CASSFRQGASNQPQHF. The CDR3 DNA sequence: TGTGCCAGCAGTTTCCGACAGGGGGCAAGCAATCAGCCCCAGCATTTT.

This clone occurred a few times. The rearrangement uses TRBV18 and TRBJ1-5, with 8 bases that match TRBD1. The CDR3 has 15 amino acids. Germline values: CDR1 KGHSH, CDR2 LQKENI. J gave up 3 bases and V 4 bases, and 5 bases lay outside the gene matches. The CDR3 nucleotides read TGTGCCAGCTCACAGACAGGGGTCGACAATCAGCCCCAGCATTTT. Amino acids: CASSQTGVDNQPQHF.

The J gene is TRBJ2-1, the V gene TRBV11-1; the D gene is possibly TRBD1 (6 bases). Germline V CDR1 and CDR2: SGHAT, FQDESV (reference sequence). The CDR3 length is 14 residues. The V gene lost 2 bases and the J gene lost 10 bases, with 15 bases spanning the gap. The CDR3, as DNA: TGTGCCAGCAGCTTACTATCAGGGGCAAGCGAGCAGTTCTTC. This translates into CASSLLSGASEQFF.

Comment on this clone: The junction does not match germline at one end; this may be a read error. V usage is TRBV5-6 and J usage is TRBJ2-4, with D tentatively TRBD1 (6 bases). This CDR3 comprises 12 residues. The germline CDR1 and CDR2 sequences are SGHDT and YYEEEE. Here the CDR3 reads CASSLFRGSEIF. In nucleotides, the CDR3 is TGTGCCAGCAGCTTGTTCAGGGGTAGCGAGATCTTC.

The genes are TRBV10-3 and TRBJ2-1, with D possibly TRBD1 on 6 matching bases. Germline assignment: CDR1 ENHRY and CDR2 SYGVKD. The V gene lost 3 bases and the J gene lost 7 bases, with 13 bases spanning the gap. The length of the CDR3 is 14 residues. The DNA for the CDR3 is TGTGCCATCAGTGACGGCAGGGGACGTAATGAGCAGTTCTTC. It is translated as CAISDGRGRNEQFF.

This clone appeared a few times. V and J are TRBV5-4 and TRBJ1-2; 7 bases map to TRBD1. Losses at the gene ends were 5 bases for V and 5 bases for J; bases not matched to a gene: 9. CDR3 length: 14 amino acids. Germline V lookup: CDR1 SGHNT, CDR2 YYREEE (reference sequence). The CDR3 DNA follows: TGTGCCAGCAGTACTGGGACAGCCCTTTATGGCTACACCTTC. Its protein product is CASSTGTALYGYTF.